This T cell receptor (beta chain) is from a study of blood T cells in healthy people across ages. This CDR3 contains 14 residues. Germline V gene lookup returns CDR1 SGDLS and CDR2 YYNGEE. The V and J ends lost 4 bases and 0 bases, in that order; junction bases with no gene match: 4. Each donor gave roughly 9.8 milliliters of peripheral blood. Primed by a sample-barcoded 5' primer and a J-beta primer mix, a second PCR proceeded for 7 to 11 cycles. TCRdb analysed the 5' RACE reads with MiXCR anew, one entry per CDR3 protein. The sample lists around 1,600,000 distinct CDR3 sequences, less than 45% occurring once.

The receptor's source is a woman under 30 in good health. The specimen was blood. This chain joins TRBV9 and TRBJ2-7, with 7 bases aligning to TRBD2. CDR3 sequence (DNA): TGTGCCAGCAGCCGGACTAGTCACTCCTACGAGCAGTACTTC. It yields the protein CASSRTSHSYEQYF.